This TCR beta chain stems from a study of CD8 T cells in ankylosing spondylitis. Study conclusions and caveats: Clones linked to disease were reported to show significant enrichment in matched ankylosing spondylitis synovial fluid. In reactive arthritis synovial fluid and blood, some motif variants had been reported before.

Of note for this clonotype: What it binds is unknown. One junction end does not reproduce the germline sequence, and a read error may be involved.

CDR1 is SSHAT, CDR2 FNYEAQ, per germline (reference sequence). CDR3 length: 19 amino acids. TCRdb re-called the 5' RACE reads through MiXCR, storing one row per CDR3 protein. This table holds a few hundred thousand distinct CDR3 sequences, roughly 22% found once. Input material: blood, either unsorted or a sorted T cell fraction (not recorded which). The gene calls are TRBV7-7 and TRBJ2-3; 9 bases agree with TRBD1. This clonotype was obtained from a male donor with ankylosing spondylitis or in good health (not recorded which). In DNA form, the CDR3 reads TGTGCTAGCAGCCCCCATCCCCCGACAGGGGGTGTGTTAACAGATACGCAGTATTTT. Amino acids: CASSPHPPTGGVLTDTQYF.